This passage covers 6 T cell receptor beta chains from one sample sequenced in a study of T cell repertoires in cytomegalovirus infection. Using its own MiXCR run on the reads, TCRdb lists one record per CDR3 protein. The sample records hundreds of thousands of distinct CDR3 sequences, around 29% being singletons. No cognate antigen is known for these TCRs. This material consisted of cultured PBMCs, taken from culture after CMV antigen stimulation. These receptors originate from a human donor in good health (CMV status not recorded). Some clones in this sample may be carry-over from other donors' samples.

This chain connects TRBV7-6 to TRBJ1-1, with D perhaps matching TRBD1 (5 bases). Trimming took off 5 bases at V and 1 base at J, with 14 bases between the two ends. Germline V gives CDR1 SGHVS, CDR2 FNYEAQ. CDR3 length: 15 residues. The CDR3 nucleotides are TGTGCCAGCAGCCTTAGAGGGGAAGCGAACACTGAAGCTTTCTTT. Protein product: CASSLRGEANTEAFF.

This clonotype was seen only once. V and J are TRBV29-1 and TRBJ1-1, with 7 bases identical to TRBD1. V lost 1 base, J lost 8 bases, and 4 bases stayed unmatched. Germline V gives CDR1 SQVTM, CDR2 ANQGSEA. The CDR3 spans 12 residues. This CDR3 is CSVEGKDREAFF. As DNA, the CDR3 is TGCAGCGTTGAAGGGAAGGACAGGGAAGCTTTCTTT.

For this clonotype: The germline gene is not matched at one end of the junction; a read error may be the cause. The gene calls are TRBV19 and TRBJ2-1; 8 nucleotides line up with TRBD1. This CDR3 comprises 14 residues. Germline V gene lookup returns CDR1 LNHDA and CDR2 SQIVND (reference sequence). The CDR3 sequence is CASRQGPSYNEQFF. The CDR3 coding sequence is TGTGCCAGCAGACAGGGGCCCTCCTACAATGAACAGTTCTTC.

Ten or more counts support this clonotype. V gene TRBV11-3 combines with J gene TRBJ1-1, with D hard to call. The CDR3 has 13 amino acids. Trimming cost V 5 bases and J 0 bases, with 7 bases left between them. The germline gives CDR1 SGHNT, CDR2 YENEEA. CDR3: CASSIDMNTEAFF. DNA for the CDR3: TGTGCCAGCAGCATCGACATGAACACTGAAGCTTTCTTT. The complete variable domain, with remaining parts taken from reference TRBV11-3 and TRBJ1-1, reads EAGVVQSPRYKIIEKKQPVAFWCNPISGHNTLYWYLQNLGQGPELLIRYENEEAVDDSQLPKDRFSAERLKGVDSTLKIQPAELGDSAVYLCASSIDMNTEAFFGQGTRLTVV.

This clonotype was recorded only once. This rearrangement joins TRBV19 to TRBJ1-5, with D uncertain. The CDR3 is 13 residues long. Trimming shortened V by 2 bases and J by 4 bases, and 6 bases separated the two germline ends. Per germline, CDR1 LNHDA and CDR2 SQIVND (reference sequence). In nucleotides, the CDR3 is TGTGCCAGTAGTATAAACGTTAATCAGCCCCAGCATTTT. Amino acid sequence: CASSINVNQPQHF.

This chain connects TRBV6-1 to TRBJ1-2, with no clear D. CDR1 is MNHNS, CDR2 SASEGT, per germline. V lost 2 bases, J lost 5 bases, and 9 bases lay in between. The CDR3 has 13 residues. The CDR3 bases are TGTGCCAGCAGTGAACGGATTATATATGGCTACACCTTC. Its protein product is CASSERIIYGYTF.